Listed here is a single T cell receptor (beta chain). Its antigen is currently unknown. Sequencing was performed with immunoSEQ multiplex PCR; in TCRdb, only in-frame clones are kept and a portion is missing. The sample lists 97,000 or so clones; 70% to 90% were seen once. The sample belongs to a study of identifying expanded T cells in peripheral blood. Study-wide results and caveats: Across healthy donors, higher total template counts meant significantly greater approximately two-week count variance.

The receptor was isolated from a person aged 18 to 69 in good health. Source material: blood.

The CDR3 sequence is CASSGQNTEAFF. CDR3 nucleotides: TGTGCCAGCAGCGGACAGAACACTGAAGCTTTCTTT. This rearrangement joins TRBV6-5 to TRBJ1-1, with D perhaps matching TRBD1 (5 bases). Deletions cut 6 bases from V and 1 base from J, with 6 bases between. The CDR3 extends over 12 amino acids. CDR1 MNHEY and CDR2 SVGAGI come from the germline V gene.